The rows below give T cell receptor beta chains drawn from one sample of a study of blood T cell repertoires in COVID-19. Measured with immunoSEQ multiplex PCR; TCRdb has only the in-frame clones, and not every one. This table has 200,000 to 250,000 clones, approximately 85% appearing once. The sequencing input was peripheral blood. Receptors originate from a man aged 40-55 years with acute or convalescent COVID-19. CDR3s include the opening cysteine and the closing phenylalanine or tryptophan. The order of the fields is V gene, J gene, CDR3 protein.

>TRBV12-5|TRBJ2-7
CASGPLAGAYEQYF
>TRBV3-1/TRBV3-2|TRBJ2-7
CASSHHKVGTSGGLLHF
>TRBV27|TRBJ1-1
CASSLWPSGGGTEAFF
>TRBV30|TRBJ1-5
CAWSGIKEGQPQHF
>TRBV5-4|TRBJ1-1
CASSGGGSTEAFF
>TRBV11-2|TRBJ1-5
CASSTDPPTGGAAQPQHF
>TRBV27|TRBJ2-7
CASSGLGLAGGSPAYEQYF
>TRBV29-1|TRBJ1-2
CSVEVLSYGYTF
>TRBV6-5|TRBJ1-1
CASSYSTANTEAFF
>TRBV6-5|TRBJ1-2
CASTGGQGDGYTF
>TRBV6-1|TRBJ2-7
CASSPGQGMREQYF
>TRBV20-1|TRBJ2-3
CSASTGTQYF
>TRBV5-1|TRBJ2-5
CASSLVSGTPGAQYF
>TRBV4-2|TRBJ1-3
CASSQDVLADGGNTIYF
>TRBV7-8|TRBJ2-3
CASSFGQGPDTQYF
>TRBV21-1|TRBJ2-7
CASSNALYPPAGVLNEQYF
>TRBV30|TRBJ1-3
CAWTTGGYGNTIYF
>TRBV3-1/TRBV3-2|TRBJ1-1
CASSQVGGLNTEAFF
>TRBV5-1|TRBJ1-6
CASNGAGDNSPLHF
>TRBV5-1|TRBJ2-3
CASSLGASSSTDTQYF
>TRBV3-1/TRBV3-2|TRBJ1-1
CASSQPGDGTEAFF
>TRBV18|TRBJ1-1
CASSPLKDKNTEAFF
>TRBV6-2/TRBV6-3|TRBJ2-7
CASSYVAGRSEQYF
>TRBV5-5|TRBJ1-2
CASSIGQGADYGYTF
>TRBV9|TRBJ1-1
CASSEFPGTEEAFF
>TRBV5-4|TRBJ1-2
CASGSGPLYGYTF
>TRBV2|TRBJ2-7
CASGTYSYEQYF
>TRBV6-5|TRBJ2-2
CASTRARQHTGELFF
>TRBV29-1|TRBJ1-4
CSVGGRADEKLFF
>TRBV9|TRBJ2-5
CASSKLQGRQETQYF
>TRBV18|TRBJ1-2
CASSPGQGPNYGYTF
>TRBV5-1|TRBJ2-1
CASSPDRDDEQFF
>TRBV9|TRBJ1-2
CASSLGQGGRYGYTF
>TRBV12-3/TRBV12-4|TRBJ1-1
CATHYQMNTEAFF
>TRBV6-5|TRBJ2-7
CATSVQRGPYEQYF
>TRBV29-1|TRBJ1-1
CSVDWDRATEAFF
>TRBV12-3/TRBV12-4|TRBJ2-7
CASSPSPGHGQYF
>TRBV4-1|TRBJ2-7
CASSHRGGSHYEQYF
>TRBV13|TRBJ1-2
CASSYRDRGQNYGYTF
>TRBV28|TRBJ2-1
CASSSRLAGHNEQFF
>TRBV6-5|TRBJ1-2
CASSYSGRNYGYTF
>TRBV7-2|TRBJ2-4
CASSLLAGLNIQYF
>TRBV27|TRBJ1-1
CASSHGQNTEAFF
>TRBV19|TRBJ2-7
CASSRGQGYEQYF
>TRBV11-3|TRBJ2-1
CASSSGQGDYNEQFF
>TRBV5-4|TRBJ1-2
CASSLTQAYGYTF
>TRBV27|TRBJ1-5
CASNTPRTCTQPQHF
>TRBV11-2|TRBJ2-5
CASSLTSGSQETQYF
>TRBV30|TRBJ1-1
CAWTVQGARDTEAFF
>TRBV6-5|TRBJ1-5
CASRQTTGGNQPQHF
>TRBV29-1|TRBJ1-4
CSVLGQHNEKLFF